Presented here are 32 T cell receptor beta chains from one specimen sequenced in a study of OX40 agonist ivuxolimab in advanced cancers. Library method: the immunoSEQ multiplex PCR assay. Sourced from immuneACCESS, this table was stored by TCRdb with only in-frame sequences that have V and J called. A share of the clones is absent; for the studies checked, an unresolved V gene accounts for under half, and the remainder has no known explanation. The sample has some 130,000 clones on record, 90% of them singletons. The ten largest clones represent roughly 0.99% of the sample. Here the sequenced sample was CD4+ or CD8+ T cells sorted from blood, taken in a trial of the OX40 agonist ivuxolimab. These receptors were taken from an adult with an advanced solid tumor such as melanoma, head and neck, liver or kidney cancer.

V usage is TRBV6-5 and J usage is TRBJ1-4; maybe TRBD1 (5 bases). V lost 6 bases and J lost 0, with 8 bases in between. Per germline, CDR1 MNHEY and CDR2 SVGAGI. The CDR3 is made up of 14 amino acids. CDR3 region: CASRGVATNEKLFF. CDR3 sequence (DNA): TGTGCCAGCAGGGGGGTTGCAACTAATGAAAAACTGTTTTTT.

The CDR3 nucleotides read TGCGCCAGCAGCTTGGACAGGGTGAGGGAAAAACTGTTTTTT. This gives the protein CASSLDRVREKLFF. The chain carries TRBV5-1 and TRBJ1-4; D is possibly TRBD1 (6 bases). This CDR3 contains 14 residues. Germline values: CDR1 SGHRS, CDR2 YFSETQ. The V end lost 0 bases, the J end lost 8 bases, and 11 bases lay between the germline ends. The full variable domain, in which reference TRBV5-1 and TRBJ1-4 provide the parts outside the CDR3, is KAGVTQTPRYLIKTRGQQVTLSCSPISGHRSVSWYQQTPGQGLQFLFEYFSETQRNKGNFPGRFSGRQFSNSRSEMNVSTLELGDSALYLCASSLDRVREKLFFGSGTQLSVL.

The V gene is TRBV25-1, the J gene TRBJ2-2; 7 bases are shared with TRBD2. The ends lost 7 bases at V and 4 bases at J; junction bases unmatched: 9. CDR1 MGHDK and CDR2 SYGVNS come from the germline V gene. The CDR3 runs 15 residues. The CDR3 reads CASKASGGGTGELFF. In DNA form, the CDR3 reads TGTGCCAGCAAGGCATCCGGCGGGGGCACCGGGGAGCTGTTTTTT.

The chain employs TRBV7-9 and TRBJ2-3, with a possible D match to TRBD2 (6 bases). The CDR3 totals 15 residues. The germline V gene encodes CDR1 SEHNR and CDR2 FQNEAQ (reference sequence). V was pared by 3 bases and J by 6 bases, with 16 bases between. CDR3 bases: TGTGCCAGCAGCTTTCTAGGCCCTGCGGGGGATACGCAGTATTTT. Amino acids: CASSFLGPAGDTQYF.

A single count supports this clone. The chain employs TRBV10-3 and TRBJ2-1; TRBD2 aligns across 7 bases. Germline CDR1 ENHRY, CDR2 SYGVKD. CDR3 length equals 15 residues. V trimming: 4 bases; J trimming: 5 bases; junction bases outside the gene matches: 8. The CDR3 sequence: CAISGMGGRNNEQFF. As DNA, the CDR3 is TGTGCCATCAGTGGGATGGGAGGGCGGAACAATGAGCAGTTCTTC.

The gene calls are TRBV5-1 and TRBJ2-1, with 7 bases matching TRBD2. CDR1 SGHRS and CDR2 YFSETQ come from the germline V gene. The V and J ends lost 0 bases and 0 bases, in that order; junction bases with no gene match: 24. The CDR3 is made up of 23 amino acids. The CDR3 nucleotides read TGCGCCAGCAGCTTGGAGGGTCTAGCGGCAGCCACAACAATAAAAATCTCCTACAATGAGCAGTTCTTC. Protein product: CASSLEGLAAATTIKISYNEQFF.

The J gene is TRBJ2-2, the V gene TRBV7-3; D perhaps matches TRBD1 (5 bases). Per the germline V gene, CDR1 is SGHTA and CDR2 is FQGTGA. CDR3 length: 15 residues. With 2 bases removed from V and 6 bases from J, the gap between germline ends came to 13 bases. Here the CDR3 reads CASSLDSRAPGELFF. In DNA form, the CDR3 reads TGTGCCAGCAGCTTAGACAGCCGGGCCCCCGGGGAGCTGTTTTTT.

This clone was observed a single time. The sample holds other DNA sequences that translate to the same CDR3. V gene TRBV28 combines with J gene TRBJ2-7; tentatively, D is TRBD1 (6 bases). The CDR3 sequence is 14 residues long. Germline V gene lookup returns CDR1 MDHEN and CDR2 SYDVKM. V dropped 3 bases and J dropped 6 bases, with 15 bases sitting between them. The CDR3 nucleotides read TGTGCCAGCAGTTTGGGCCAGGGGCTCCGCGAGCAGTACTTC. Translating gives CASSLGQGLREQYF.

The CDR3 DNA reads as TGTGCCAGCAGTGTCCGGGAGCTTGCGAATGAAAAACTGTTTTTT. Translated, it gives CASSVRELANEKLFF. The chain employs TRBV28 and TRBJ1-4; D is uncertain. Deletions cut 5 bases from V and 5 bases from J, with 15 bases between. CDR1 is MDHEN, CDR2 SYDVKM, per germline. The length of the CDR3 is 15 residues.

This clone was detected only once. J is TRBJ1-1 and V is TRBV28; D remains ambiguous. Germline CDR1 is MDHEN and CDR2 is SYDVKM. V lost 6 bases and J lost 1, with 21 bases in between. The CDR3 totals 17 residues. CDR3 amino acids: CASSQLPWNGRNTEAFF. The CDR3 DNA is TGTGCCAGCAGCCAGCTACCATGGAATGGACGGAACACTGAAGCTTTCTTT.

This chain joins TRBV10-3 and TRBJ2-3; 9 nucleotides align to TRBD2. The CDR3 runs to 16 residues. J was trimmed by 5 bases and V by 5 bases; bases with no gene match: 11. Germline assignment: CDR1 ENHRY and CDR2 SYGVKD. CDR3 in DNA: TGTGCCATCAGTCAAGGACTAGCGAGCTCGGAAGATACGCAGTATTTT. Encoded protein: CAISQGLASSEDTQYF.

The genes are TRBV28 and TRBJ2-6; D gene ambiguous. Trimming took 3 bases from V and 0 from J, leaving 15 bases between them. The CDR3 has 18 residues. Germline V gene lookup returns CDR1 MDHEN and CDR2 SYDVKM. In nucleotides, the CDR3 is TGTGCCAGCAGTTTGTTAAATGCAGGACCCTCTGGGGCCAACGTCCTGACTTTC. It is translated as CASSLLNAGPSGANVLTF.

The gene calls are TRBV6-5 and TRBJ2-7; TRBD2 matches at 7 bases. The CDR3 sequence is 16 residues long. CDR1 MNHEY and CDR2 SVGAGI come from the germline V gene. The V gene end was trimmed by 0 bases and the J gene end by 6 bases; junction bases not matched to a gene: 11. The CDR3 loop is CASSYSGMGGAVEQYF. CDR3 nucleotides: TGTGCCAGCAGTTACTCGGGAATGGGAGGGGCGGTCGAGCAGTACTTC.

The chain carries TRBV2 and TRBJ1-1, with D perhaps TRBD1 (6 bases). The ends were cut back, 5 bases at V and 1 base at J, with 11 bases in the middle. CDR1 SNHLY and CDR2 FYNNEI come from the germline V gene. The CDR3 loop spans 14 amino acids. CDR3 protein: CASSPRGGNTEAFF. For the CDR3, the DNA is TGTGCCAGCAGTCCCAGGGGCGGGAACACTGAAGCTTTCTTT.

The rearrangement joins TRBV18 to TRBJ2-2; D not resolved. The CDR3 is 16 residues long. Germline V gene data show CDR1 as KGHSH and CDR2 as LQKENI. Trimming left V 0 bases short and J 1 base short, with 9 bases between. Here the CDR3 reads CASSPPRAVNTGELFF. CDR3 bases: TGTGCCAGCTCACCACCCCGGGCAGTGAACACCGGGGAGCTGTTTTTT. Full variable domain (rest looked up from reference TRBV18 and TRBJ2-2): NAGVMQNPRHLVRRRGQEARLRCSPMKGHSHVYWYRQLPEEGLKFMVYLQKENIIDESGMPKERFSAEFPKEGPSILRIQQVVRGDSAAYFCASSPPRAVNTGELFFGEGSRLTVL.

The chain has TRBV5-1 and TRBJ2-2, with 8 nucleotides matching TRBD2. Trimming cost V 4 bases and J 2 bases; bases outside gene matches: 4. This CDR3 has 15 amino acids. Germline CDR1 and CDR2: SGHRS and YFSETQ. CDR3 residues: CASSELAANTGELFF. The CDR3 nucleotides are TGCGCCAGCAGCGAACTAGCGGCTAACACCGGGGAGCTGTTTTTT.

The chain is built from TRBV28 and TRBJ2-3; 12 bases are a match to TRBD2. The CDR3 contains 16 residues. V lost 4 bases and J lost 6; bases outside the gene matches: 8. Germline CDR1 is MDHEN and CDR2 is SYDVKM. Here the CDR3 DNA reads TGTGCCAGCAGTTCTAGACTAGCGGGAGACGGGGATACGCAGTATTTT. Encoded protein: CASSSRLAGDGDTQYF. The whole variable domain, remainder taken from reference TRBV28 and TRBJ2-3, is DVKVTQSSRYLVKRTGEKVFLECVQDMDHENMFWYRQDPGLGLRLIYFSYDVKMKEKGDIPEGYSVSREKKERFSLILESASTNQTSMYLCASSSRLAGDGDTQYFGPGTRLTVL.

This chain joins TRBV7-9 and TRBJ2-3, with D hard to call. CDR3 length equals 13 residues. The V end lost 6 bases, the J end lost 3 bases, and 10 bases lay between the germline ends. In germline, CDR1 is SEHNR, CDR2 FQNEAQ (reference sequence). As DNA, the CDR3 is TGTGCCAGCAGGCCGACGTCGACAGATACGCAGTATTTT. Protein sequence: CASRPTSTDTQYF.

The rearrangement uses TRBV6-5 and TRBJ2-7, with D possibly matching TRBD2 (6 bases). Trimming shortened V by 6 bases and J by 3 bases, and 15 bases separated the two germline ends. Looked up from germline, CDR1 is MNHEY and CDR2 is SVGAGI. CDR3 size: 14 residues. The CDR3 DNA is TGTGCCAGCAGCAGGGACTTACGAAACTACGAGCAGTACTTC. It encodes CASSRDLRNYEQYF.

This clone was detected only once. The genes are TRBV11-1 and TRBJ2-3; D may be TRBD2 (6 bases). CDR3 length equals 14 residues. The V gene's germline CDR1 is SGHAT and CDR2 FQDESV (reference sequence). V dropped 5 bases and J dropped 0 bases, with 9 bases sitting between them. The CDR3 sequence: CASSGGRSTDTQYF. DNA of the CDR3: TGTGCCAGCAGCGGGGGGAGGAGCACAGATACGCAGTATTTT.

V gene TRBV11-3 combines with J gene TRBJ2-1; D is uncertain. CDR1 SGHNT and CDR2 YENEEA come from the germline V gene. Trimming shortened V by 3 bases and J by 2 bases, and 8 bases separated the two germline ends. This CDR3 region has 14 residues. CDR3 coding DNA: TGTGCCAGCAGCTTTAGGGAACCCTACAATGAGCAGTTCTTC. Protein product: CASSFREPYNEQFF.

This rearrangement joins TRBV6-5 to TRBJ2-7, with 8 nucleotides matching TRBD1. Germline values: CDR1 MNHEY, CDR2 SVGAGI. This CDR3 contains 15 residues. V lost 5 bases to trimming and J lost 1 base; unmatched junction nucleotides: 7. This CDR3 is CASSPHGQGSYEQYF. The CDR3 DNA reads TGTGCCAGCAGTCCCCACGGACAGGGATCCTACGAGCAGTACTTC.

The chain recombines TRBV6-5 with TRBJ1-6; a possible D gene is TRBD1 (5 bases). Germline V gives CDR1 MNHEY, CDR2 SVGAGI. There are 16 residues in the CDR3. V was pared by 0 bases and J by 8 bases, with 14 bases between. The CDR3 region is CASSYSPFRADSPLHF. CDR3 nucleotides: TGTGCCAGCAGTTACTCCCCTTTCAGGGCGGATTCACCCCTCCACTTT.

The rearrangement links TRBV7-3 to TRBJ1-1, with a tentative D call TRBD1 (6 bases). The V end was cut by 6 bases, the J end by 10 bases, with 12 bases between. This CDR3 spans 11 amino acids. Looked up from germline, CDR1 is SGHTA and CDR2 is FQGTGA. The CDR3 region is CASRSLGAAFF. CDR3 in DNA: TGTGCCAGCAGGAGCTTGGGGGCAGCTTTCTTT.

V gene TRBV7-3 combines with J gene TRBJ2-1; D might be TRBD1 or TRBD2, each matching 5 bases. Trimming shortened V by 4 bases and J by 6 bases, and 19 bases separated the two germline ends. CDR3 size: 16 residues. Per the germline V gene, CDR1 is SGHTA and CDR2 is FQGTGA. The CDR3: CASSYLGAGRGNEQFF. CDR3 in DNA: TGTGCCAGCAGCTACCTCGGGGCAGGCCGGGGCAATGAGCAGTTCTTC.

V and J are TRBV18 and TRBJ1-4; weak D call: TRBD1 (5 bases). CDR1 KGHSH and CDR2 LQKENI come from the germline V gene. V was shortened by 6 bases and J by 5 bases, with 19 bases between the two germline ends. The CDR3 consists of 16 residues. The CDR3 nucleotides read TGTGCCAGCTCCGATAAGGTCGGGACGGGGAATGAAAAACTGTTTTTT. Its protein is CASSDKVGTGNEKLFF.

A single count supports this clone. The chain couples TRBV28 to TRBJ1-1; TRBD1 matches 8 bases. The CDR3 totals 14 residues. V gave up 4 bases and J gave up 3 bases; unmatched junction bases: 4. Germline CDR1 reads MDHEN; CDR2 reads SYDVKM. CDR3 sequence: CASSSPGGHTEAFF. CDR3 in DNA: TGTGCCAGCAGTTCTCCAGGGGGCCACACTGAAGCTTTCTTT.

The chain uses TRBV4-1 and TRBJ2-6; a possible D gene is TRBD2 (6 bases). Germline loops: CDR1 MGHRA, CDR2 YSYEKL. The CDR3 contains 17 residues. Trimming took off 4 bases at V and 3 bases at J, with 16 bases between the two ends. The CDR3 is CASSLVGGGGGANVLTF. As DNA, the CDR3 is TGCGCCAGCAGCCTCGTGGGGGGAGGTGGTGGGGCCAACGTCCTGACTTTC.

Only one count was recorded for this clone. The chain has TRBV21-1 and TRBJ2-5; the table's D call, TRBD1, has no DNA check behind it. TRBV21-1 corresponds to a pseudogene. CDR3 length: 18 residues. CDR3 sequence: CASSPGGQDLWLIETQYF. Written as DNA, the CDR3 is TGTGCCAGCAGCCCTGGGGGACAGGACTTATGGTTGATAGAGACCCAGTACTTC.

This clone was seen more than once but under ten times. V gene TRBV7-3 combines with J gene TRBJ1-1, with no clear D. Between the trimmed V and J ends, which lost 3 bases and 5 bases, there was a span of 10 bases. The CDR3 spans 13 residues. The germline gives CDR1 SGHTA, CDR2 FQGTGA. The CDR3 sequence is CASSLRGKTEAFF. The CDR3 bases are TGTGCCAGCAGCTTGCGGGGAAAGACTGAAGCTTTCTTT.

This chain connects TRBV9 to TRBJ2-7; TRBD2 agrees at 10 bases. After removal of 3 bases from V and 6 bases from J, the junction contained 21 bases not matched to a gene. Germline V gene data show CDR1 as SGDLS and CDR2 as YYNGEE. The CDR3 is made up of 19 amino acids. This chain's CDR3 is CASSERGLAYGDFGFEQYF. The CDR3 region has the DNA TGTGCCAGCAGCGAGAGGGGACTAGCGTACGGAGACTTCGGGTTCGAGCAGTACTTC.

CDR3 loop: CASSLSMAGGYGYTF. The CDR3 DNA sequence: TGTGCCAGCAGTTTATCGATGGCAGGGGGCTATGGCTACACCTTC. V and J are TRBV27 and TRBJ1-2; 7 bases are a match to TRBD1. The CDR3 spans 15 residues. The germline V gene encodes CDR1 MNHEY and CDR2 SMNVEV (reference sequence). After removal of 0 bases from V and 4 bases from J, the junction contained 5 bases not matched to a gene.